This T cell receptor (beta chain) stems from a study of blood T cell repertoires in COVID-19. In the authors' methods: Nucleated cell counts were estimated from reference gene primer amplification. TCRdb's copy holds only in-frame clones and misses some; the assay was immunoSEQ multiplex PCR. The DNA gave D and trimming, while V, J and clone size come from that table. The repertoire has under 200,000 clones, more than 65% of them found once; the top ten carry over 2%. The CDR3 loop spans 15 amino acids. V lost 3 bases and J lost 1, with 9 bases in between. Per germline, CDR1 SGHTA and CDR2 FQGNSA. This chain links TRBV7-2 with TRBJ2-2; perhaps TRBD1 as D (6 bases). The receptor's source is a human donor with acute or convalescent COVID-19. The donor label of this sample is uncertain. Sequenced: peripheral blood. DNA of the CDR3: TGTGCCAGCAGCTTCAGGGGACAGAACACCGGGGAGCTGTTTTTT. Residues: CASSFRGQNTGELFF.